This TCR beta chain was sequenced for a study of blood T cell repertoires in COVID-19. Authors' data handling: Nucleated cell number was recorded as an estimate derived from reference gene primer amplification. Some clones are missing from TCRdb's copy, which holds only in-frame ones; the method was immunoSEQ multiplex PCR. V and J calls plus clone size are reproduced from that table; the DNA served to infer D and trimming. The sample lists 70,000 or so clones, roughly 72% seen once, with 15% in the top ten. CDR1 is LGHDT, CDR2 YNNKEL, per germline (reference sequence). CDR3 length: 14 amino acids. Trimming removed 5 bases from V and 6 bases from J; junction bases left unmatched: 6. Seattle researchers signed up patients amid active infection and tracked them longitudinally.

This chain links TRBV3-1 (or the pseudogene TRBV3-2) with TRBJ1-5; 8 nucleotides align to TRBD1. This TCR was recovered from a man between 60 and 75 years old with COVID-19, enrolled during active disease. The material sequenced was peripheral blood. The CDR3: CASSSGDRFQPQHF. Here the CDR3 DNA reads TGTGCCAGCAGCTCCGGGGACAGGTTTCAGCCCCAGCATTTT.